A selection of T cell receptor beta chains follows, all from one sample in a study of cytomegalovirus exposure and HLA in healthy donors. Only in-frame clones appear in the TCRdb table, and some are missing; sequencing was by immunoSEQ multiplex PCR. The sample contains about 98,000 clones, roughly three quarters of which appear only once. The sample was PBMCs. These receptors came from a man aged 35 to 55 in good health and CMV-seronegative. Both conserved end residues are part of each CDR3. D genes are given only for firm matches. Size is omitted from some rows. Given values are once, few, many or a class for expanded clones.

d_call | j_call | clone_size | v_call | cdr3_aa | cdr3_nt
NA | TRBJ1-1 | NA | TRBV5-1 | CATGVIRVDTEAFF | TGCGCCACCGGGGTTATTCGAGTGGACACTGAAGCTTTCTTT
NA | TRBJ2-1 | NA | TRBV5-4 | CASSLGGARSYNEQFF | TGTGCCAGCAGCTTGGGTGGGGCAAGGTCCTACAATGAGCAGTTCTTC
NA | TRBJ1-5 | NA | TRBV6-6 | CASSYLHGQPQHF | TGTGCCAGCAGTTACTTACATGGTCAGCCCCAGCATTTT
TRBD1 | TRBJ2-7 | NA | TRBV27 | CASSHRQGVYEQYF | TGTGCCAGCAGTCACCGACAGGGAGTATACGAGCAGTACTTC
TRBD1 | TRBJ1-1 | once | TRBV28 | CASSSPQGRITEAFF | TGTGCCAGCAGCTCTCCACAGGGGAGGATCACTGAAGCTTTCTTT
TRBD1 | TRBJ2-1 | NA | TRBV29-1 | CSVLEGTGLNEQFF | TGCAGCGTCCTCGAGGGGACAGGGCTCAATGAGCAGTTCTTC
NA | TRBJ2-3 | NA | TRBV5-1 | CASSRLAGTDTQYF | TGCGCCAGCAGCCGATTAGCGGGCACAGATACGCAGTATTTT
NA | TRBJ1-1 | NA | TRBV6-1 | CASSLGRPSTEAFF | TGTGCCAGCAGTTTGGGCAGGCCCTCCACTGAAGCTTTCTTT
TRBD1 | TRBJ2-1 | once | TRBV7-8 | CASSRTGDNEQFF | TGTGCCAGCAGCCGGACAGGGGATAATGAGCAGTTCTTC
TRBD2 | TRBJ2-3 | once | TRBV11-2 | CASSFRILAGSTDTQYF | TGTGCCAGCAGCTTTAGGATACTAGCGGGGAGCACAGATACGCAGTATTTT
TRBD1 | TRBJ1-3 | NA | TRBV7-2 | CASSSPGQGDPLFGNTIYF | TGTGCCAGCAGCTCACCGGGACAGGGGGACCCATTATTTGGAAACACCATATATTTT
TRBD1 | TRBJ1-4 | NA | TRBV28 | CASSSTGGGLEKLFF | TGTGCCAGCAGTTCCACAGGGGGCGGCCTCGAAAAACTGTTTTTT
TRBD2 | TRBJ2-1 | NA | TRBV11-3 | CASSSGGSSYNEQFF | TGTGCCAGCAGCTCAGGCGGGAGCTCCTACAATGAGCAGTTCTTC
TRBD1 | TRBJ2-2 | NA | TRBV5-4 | CASSSGDRVTGELFF | TGTGCCAGCAGCTCGGGGGACAGGGTCACCGGGGAGCTGTTTTTT
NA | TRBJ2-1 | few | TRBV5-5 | CASSLGGRGAYNEQFF | TGTGCCAGCAGCTTGGGCGGCAGGGGAGCCTACAATGAGCAGTTCTTC
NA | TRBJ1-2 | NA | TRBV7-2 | CASSSGTGGLGGYTF | TGTGCCAGCAGCTCGGGGACCGGGGGGTTAGGAGGCTACACCTTC
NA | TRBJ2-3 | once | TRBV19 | CASSVLSGTQYF | TGTGCCAGTAGTGTTCTGTCAGGTACGCAGTATTTT
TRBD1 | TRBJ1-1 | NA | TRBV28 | CASSQGQARFGHTEAFF | TGTGCCAGCAGTCAGGGACAGGCCCGCTTTGGGCACACTGAAGCTTTCTTT
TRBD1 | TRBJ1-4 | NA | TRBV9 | CASSPRQGFDEKLFF | TGTGCCAGCAGCCCCCGACAGGGGTTTGATGAAAAACTGTTTTTT
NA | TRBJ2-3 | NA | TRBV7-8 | CASRQKWTEITDTQYF | TGTGCCAGCAGACAAAAATGGACAGAAATCACAGATACGCAGTATTTT
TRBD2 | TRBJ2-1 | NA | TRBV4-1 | CASSQDSGGGGYEQFF | TGCGCCAGCAGCCAAGATAGCGGGGGGGGAGGTTATGAGCAGTTCTTC
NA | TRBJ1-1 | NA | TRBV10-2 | CASSEFIQGYTEAFF | TGCGCCAGCAGTGAGTTCATACAGGGCTACACTGAAGCTTTCTTT
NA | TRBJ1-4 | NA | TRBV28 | CASTVGGFREKLFF | TGTGCCAGCACCGTAGGGGGTTTTCGTGAAAAACTGTTTTTT
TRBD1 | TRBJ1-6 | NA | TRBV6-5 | CASELGTGDSPLHF | TGTGCCAGCGAACTTGGGACAGGGGACTCACCCCTCCACTTT
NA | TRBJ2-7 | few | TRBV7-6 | CASSVRTDSYEQYF | TGTGCCAGCAGCGTCCGGACAGACTCCTACGAGCAGTACTTC
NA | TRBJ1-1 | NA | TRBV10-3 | CASITQANTEAFF | TGTGCCTCCATCACGCAGGCGAACACTGAAGCTTTCTTT
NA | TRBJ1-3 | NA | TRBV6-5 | CASSPTANSGNTIYF | TGTGCCAGCAGTCCGACAGCGAACTCTGGAAACACCATATATTTT
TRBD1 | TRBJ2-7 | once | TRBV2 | CASSTYRGYEQYF | TGTGCCAGCAGCACTTACAGGGGCTACGAGCAGTACTTC
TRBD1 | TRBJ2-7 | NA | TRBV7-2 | CASSLADRVAREQYF | TGTGCCAGCAGCTTAGCCGACAGGGTTGCGCGCGAGCAGTACTTC
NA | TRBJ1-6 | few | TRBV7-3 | CASSQGPVGPNSPLHF | TGTGCCAGCAGCCAGGGGCCGGTTGGGCCTAATTCACCCCTCCACTTT
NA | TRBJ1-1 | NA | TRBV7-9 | CASSPLAGALSTEAFF | TGTGCCAGCAGCCCACTGGCGGGGGCGTTATCGACTGAAGCTTTCTTT
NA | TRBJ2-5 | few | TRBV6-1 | CASRGGTVSGETQYF | TGTGCCAGCAGAGGCGGGACGGTCTCTGGGGAGACCCAGTACTTC
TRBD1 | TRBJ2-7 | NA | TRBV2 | CASSKGPLDRAYEQYF | TGTGCCAGCAGTAAAGGACCCCTTGACAGGGCCTACGAGCAGTACTTC
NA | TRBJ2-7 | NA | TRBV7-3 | CASSLMAGGAHEQYF | TGTGCCAGCAGCTTAATGGCGGGCGGGGCCCACGAGCAGTACTTC
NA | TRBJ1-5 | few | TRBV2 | CASSQGNQPQHF | TGTGCCAGCAGTCAGGGCAATCAGCCCCAGCATTTT
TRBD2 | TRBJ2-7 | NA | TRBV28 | CASSLSGTSYEQYF | TGTGCCAGCAGTTTATCCGGGACTAGCTACGAGCAGTACTTC
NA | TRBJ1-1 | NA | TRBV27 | CASGSRTGGLMNTEAFF | TGTGCCAGCGGAAGTCGGACCGGGGGGCTGATGAACACTGAAGCTTTCTTT
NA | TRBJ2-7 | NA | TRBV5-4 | CASGTFGHYEQYF | TGTGCCAGCGGAACATTTGGACACTACGAGCAGTACTTC
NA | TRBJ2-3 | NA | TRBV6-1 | CASSDRGYTDTQYF | TGTGCCAGCAGTGACAGGGGATACACAGATACGCAGTATTTT
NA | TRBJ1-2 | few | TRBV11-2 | CASSLQGDYGYTF | TGTGCCAGCAGCTTACAGGGCGACTATGGCTACACCTTC
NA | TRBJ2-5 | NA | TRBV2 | CASSVSEETQYF | TGTGCCAGCAGTGTGTCCGAAGAGACCCAGTACTTC
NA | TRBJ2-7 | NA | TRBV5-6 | CASSLGLGQIYYEQYF | TGTGCCAGCAGCTTAGGTCTGGGGCAGATTTACTACGAGCAGTACTTC
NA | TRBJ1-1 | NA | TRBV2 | CASQGSTEAFF | TGTGCCAGCCAGGGATCCACTGAAGCTTTCTTT
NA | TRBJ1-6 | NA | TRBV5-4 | CASSLSFNSPLHF | TGTGCCAGCAGCTTATCTTTCAATTCACCCCTCCACTTT
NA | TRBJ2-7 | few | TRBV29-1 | CSVGATWGEQYF | TGCAGCGTGGGGGCGACCTGGGGTGAGCAGTACTTC
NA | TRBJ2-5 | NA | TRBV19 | CASSILQQGRETQYF | TGTGCCAGTAGCATCCTACAACAGGGACGGGAGACCCAGTACTTC
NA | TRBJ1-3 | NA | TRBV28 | CASSLRGGNTIYF | TGTGCCAGCAGTCTTCGGGGAGGAAACACCATATATTTT
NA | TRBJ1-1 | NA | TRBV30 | CAWSVQGDTEAFF | TGTGCCTGGAGTGTACAGGGTGACACTGAAGCTTTCTTT
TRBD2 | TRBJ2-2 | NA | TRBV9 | CASRAGDLTGELFF | TGTGCCAGCAGAGCGGGGGACTTAACCGGGGAGCTGTTTTTT
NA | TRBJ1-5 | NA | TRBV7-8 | CASSLSDSSNQPQHF | TGTGCCAGCAGCTTATCGGACAGTAGCAATCAGCCCCAGCATTTT
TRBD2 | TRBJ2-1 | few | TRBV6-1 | CATRGGVPYNEQFF | TGTGCCACAAGGGGAGGGGTTCCCTACAATGAGCAGTTCTTC
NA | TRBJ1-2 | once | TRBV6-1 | CASRYFLFEDGYTF | TGTGCCAGTAGATATTTTCTGTTCGAGGATGGCTACACCTTC
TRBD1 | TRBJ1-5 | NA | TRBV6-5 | CASSYSGQGGQPQHF | TGTGCCAGCAGTTACTCGGGACAGGGCGGTCAGCCCCAGCATTTT
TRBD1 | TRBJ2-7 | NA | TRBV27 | CASSQGQTPSYEQYF | TGTGCCAGCAGCCAGGGACAGACTCCCTCCTACGAGCAGTACTTC
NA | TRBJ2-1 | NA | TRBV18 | CASSAAESEFF | TGTGCCAGCTCAGCGGCAGAAAGCGAGTTCTTC
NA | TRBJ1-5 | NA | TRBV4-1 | CASSEGLGAVSQPQHF | TGCGCCAGCAGCGAAGGGCTGGGGGCGGTGAGTCAGCCCCAGCATTTT
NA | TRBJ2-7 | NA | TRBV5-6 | CASSPGVADEQYF | TGTGCCAGCAGCCCCGGGGTAGCGGACGAGCAGTACTTC
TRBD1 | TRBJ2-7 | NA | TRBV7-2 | CASRYTGGKSYEQYF | TGTGCCAGCAGGTACACAGGGGGAAAATCCTACGAGCAGTACTTC